Following are 13 T cell receptor beta chains from one sample sequenced in a study of long-term antiretroviral therapy in people with HIV. Sequencing used immunoSEQ v3.0 at survey level. The data were produced by immunoSEQ multiplex PCR, yet TCRdb's version contains in-frame clones alone and is incomplete. This table has over 35,000 clones, around 88% appearing once. The material sequenced was unsorted PBMCs, taken just before starting antiretroviral therapy. The receptor source for this set is a woman aged 18-29 years with HIV.

This clone was seen just once. The chain is built from TRBV18 and TRBJ2-3; D possibly uses TRBD1 or TRBD2 (5 bases each). The CDR3 loop spans 16 amino acids. Looked up from germline, CDR1 is KGHSH and CDR2 is LQKENI. Trimming stripped 3 bases from V and 4 bases from J, with 17 bases between. In DNA, the CDR3 is TGTGCCAGCTCACCCCCCCTAGCAGGGATAGCAGATACGCAGTATTTT. Translating gives CASSPPLAGIADTQYF.

The genes are TRBV28 and TRBJ1-6; D perhaps matches TRBD1 (5 bases). The germline gives CDR1 MDHEN, CDR2 SYDVKM. V was trimmed by 3 bases and J by 3 bases, leaving 12 bases between them. The CDR3 covers 16 residues. CDR3 DNA: TGTGCCAGCAGTTTTCCGGGACTGAGCTATAATTCACCCCTCCACTTT. It translates to CASSFPGLSYNSPLHF. Complete variable domain (other parts from reference TRBV28 and TRBJ1-6): DVKVTQSSRYLVKRTGEKVFLECVQDMDHENMFWYRQDPGLGLRLIYFSYDVKMKEKGDIPEGYSVSREKKERFSLILESASTNQTSMYLCASSFPGLSYNSPLHFGNGTRLTVT.

This chain uses TRBV5-4 with TRBJ1-1, with D unresolved. CDR3 length: 12 amino acids. Trimming removed 0 bases at V and 11 bases at J, with 11 bases between. Germline V gives CDR1 SGHNT, CDR2 YYREEE (reference sequence). The CDR3 region has the DNA TGTGCCAGCAGCTTGGGCCTGGGGTCGGCTTTCTTT. It specifies CASSLGLGSAFF.

The genes are TRBV4-3 and TRBJ2-7; possibly TRBD1 for D (5 bases). The CDR3 is 14 amino acids. The germline V gene encodes CDR1 LGHNA and CDR2 YSLEER. Trimming stripped 1 base from V and 7 bases from J, with 14 bases between. The CDR3 is CASSQGAGPKEQYF. The CDR3 DNA reads TGCGCCAGCAGCCAAGGGGCAGGGCCTAAGGAGCAGTACTTC.

The chain joins TRBV7-2 to TRBJ2-2; D remains unclear. The CDR3 extends over 14 amino acids. CDR1 and CDR2 from the germline V gene are SGHTA and FQGNSA. The ends were cut back, 5 bases at V and 4 bases at J, with 11 bases in the middle. CDR3 in DNA: TGTGCCAGCAGCCTGCATTGGGGCACCGGGGAGCTGTTTTTT. Residues: CASSLHWGTGELFF.

The chain recombines TRBV18 with TRBJ1-1, with 11 positions matching TRBD1. There are 15 residues in the CDR3. The ends lost 6 bases at V and 3 bases at J; junction bases unmatched: 6. Germline V gene lookup returns CDR1 KGHSH and CDR2 LQKENI. DNA of the CDR3: TGTGCCAGCTCTCAAAAGGGACAGGGGGACACTGAAGCTTTCTTT. This gives the protein CASSQKGQGDTEAFF.

CDR3 protein: CATSREATGGREQYF. The CDR3 region has the DNA TGTGCCACCAGCAGAGAGGCGACAGGGGGCCGCGAGCAGTACTTC. V usage is TRBV15 and J usage is TRBJ2-7, with 10 bases aligning to TRBD1. CDR3 length equals 15 residues. Germline trimming cut 0 bases from V and 6 bases from J; bases unmatched to any gene: 5. Germline V lookup: CDR1 LNHNV, CDR2 YYDKDF (reference sequence).

This clone was seen only a few times. This sequence joins TRBV10-3 and TRBJ1-2; D call uncertain. This CDR3 comprises 13 residues. Germline V lookup: CDR1 ENHRY, CDR2 SYGVKD. V lost 2 bases and J 4 bases, leaving 8 bases between the germline ends. The DNA for the CDR3 is TGTGCCATCAGTGAGCCGGGGAGCTATGGCTACACCTTC. It yields the protein CAISEPGSYGYTF.

The CDR3 DNA reads TGTGCCAGCGCGGGGGGGTTGAACACTGAAGCTTTCTTT. This gives the protein CASAGGLNTEAFF. The chain joins TRBV19 to TRBJ1-1; D is perhaps TRBD1 (5 bases). Germline V gene lookup returns CDR1 LNHDA and CDR2 SQIVND (reference sequence). CDR3 length equals 13 residues. V was cut by 9 bases and J by 0 bases, with 11 bases left in between.

The V and J genes are TRBV10-1 and TRBJ2-2; D gene uncertain. Trimming removed 6 bases from V and 0 bases from J, with 8 bases in between. CDR1 and CDR2 (germline): WNHNN, SYGVQD (reference sequence). This CDR3 comprises 14 residues. The CDR3 bases are TGCGCCAGCAGGCGCGAAGCGAACACCGGGGAGCTGTTTTTT. Amino acids: CASRREANTGELFF.

The CDR3 coding sequence is TGTGCCAGCTCACCAATTGGCAGCCCTGGGGCCAACGTCCTGACTTTC. Its translation is CASSPIGSPGANVLTF. This chain joins TRBV18 and TRBJ2-6; no firm D call. The germline V gene has CDR1 KGHSH and CDR2 LQKENI. V lost 2 bases and J lost 2, with 10 bases in between. CDR3 size: 16 residues.

In this sample, this clone turned up a few times. The chain uses TRBV7-3 and TRBJ2-3; TRBD1 might be the D (6 bases). Germline V gene data show CDR1 as SGHTA and CDR2 as FQGTGA. V lost 3 bases and J lost 2, with 18 bases in between. The CDR3 is 17 residues long. CDR3 in amino acids: CASSFDPTGPYTDTQYF. Here the CDR3 DNA reads TGTGCCAGCAGCTTCGACCCGACAGGCCCCTACACAGATACGCAGTATTTT.

This clone was detected a few times. The DNA of the CDR3 is TGTGCCAGCAGAACCGGGACAGGGGTACACGAGCAGTACTTC. Residues: CASRTGTGVHEQYF. The rearrangement links TRBV28 to TRBJ2-7; 10 bases are a match to TRBD1. The CDR3 loop spans 14 amino acids. Per the germline V gene, CDR1 is MDHEN and CDR2 is SYDVKM. The V segment lost 6 bases and the J segment 5 bases; nucleotides outside the gene matches: 7.